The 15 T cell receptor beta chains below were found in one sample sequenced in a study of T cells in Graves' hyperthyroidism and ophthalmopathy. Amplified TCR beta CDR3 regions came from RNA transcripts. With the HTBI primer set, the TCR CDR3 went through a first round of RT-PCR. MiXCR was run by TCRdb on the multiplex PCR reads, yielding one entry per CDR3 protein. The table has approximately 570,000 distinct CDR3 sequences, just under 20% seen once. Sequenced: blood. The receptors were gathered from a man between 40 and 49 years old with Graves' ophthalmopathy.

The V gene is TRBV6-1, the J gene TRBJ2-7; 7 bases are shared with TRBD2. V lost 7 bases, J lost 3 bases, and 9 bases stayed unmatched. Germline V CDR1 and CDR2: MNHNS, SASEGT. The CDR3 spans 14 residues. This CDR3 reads CASTGSGPVYEQYF. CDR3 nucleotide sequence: TGTGCCAGCACGGGTAGCGGGCCCGTCTACGAGCAGTACTTC.

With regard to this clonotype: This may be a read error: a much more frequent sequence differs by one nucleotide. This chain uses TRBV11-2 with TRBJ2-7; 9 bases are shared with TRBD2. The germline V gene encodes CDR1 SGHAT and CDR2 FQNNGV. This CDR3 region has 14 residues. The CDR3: CASSLASGTYEHYF. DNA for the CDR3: TGTGCCAGCAGCTTAGCTAGCGGGACCTACGAGCATTACTTC.

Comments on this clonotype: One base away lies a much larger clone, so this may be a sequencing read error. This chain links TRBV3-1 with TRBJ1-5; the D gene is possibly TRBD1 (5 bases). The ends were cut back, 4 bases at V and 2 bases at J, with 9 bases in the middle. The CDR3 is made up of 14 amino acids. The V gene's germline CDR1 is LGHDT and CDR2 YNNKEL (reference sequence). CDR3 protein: CASSRTTGNQPQHF. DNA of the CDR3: TGTGCCAGCAGCCGGACGACAGGCAATCAGCCCCAGCATTTT.

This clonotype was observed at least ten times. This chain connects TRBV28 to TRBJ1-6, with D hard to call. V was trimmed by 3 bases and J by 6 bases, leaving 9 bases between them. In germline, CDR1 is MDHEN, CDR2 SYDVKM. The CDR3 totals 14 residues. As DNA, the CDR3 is TGTGCCAGCAGTTTGTTGGGGATTAATTCACCCCTCCACTTT. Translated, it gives CASSLLGINSPLHF.

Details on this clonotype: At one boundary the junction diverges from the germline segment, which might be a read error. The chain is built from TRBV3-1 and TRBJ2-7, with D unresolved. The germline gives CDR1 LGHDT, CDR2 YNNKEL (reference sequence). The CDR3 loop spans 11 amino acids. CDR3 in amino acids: CASSSPYGQYF. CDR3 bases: TGTGCCAGCAGCTCACCCTACGGGCAGTACTTC.

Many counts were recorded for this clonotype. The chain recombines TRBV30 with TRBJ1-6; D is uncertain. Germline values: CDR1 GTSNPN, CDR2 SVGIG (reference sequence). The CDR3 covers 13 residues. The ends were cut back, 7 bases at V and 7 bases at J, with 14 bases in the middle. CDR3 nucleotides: TGTGCCTCCTCGAACAGCAACAATTCACCCCTCCACTTT. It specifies CASSNSNNSPLHF.

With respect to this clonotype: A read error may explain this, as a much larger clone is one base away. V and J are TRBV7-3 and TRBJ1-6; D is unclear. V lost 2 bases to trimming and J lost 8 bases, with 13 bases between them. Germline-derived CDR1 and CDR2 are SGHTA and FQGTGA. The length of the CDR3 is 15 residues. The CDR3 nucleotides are TGTGCCAGCAGCTTAGCGGGGTGGCTGGATTCACCCCTCCACTTT. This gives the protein CASSLAGWLDSPLHF.

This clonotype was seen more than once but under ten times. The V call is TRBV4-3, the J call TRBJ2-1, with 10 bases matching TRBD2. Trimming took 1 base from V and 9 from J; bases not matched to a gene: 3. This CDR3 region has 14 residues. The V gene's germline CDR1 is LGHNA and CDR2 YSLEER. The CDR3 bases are TGCGCCAGCAGCCAAGCTGGGACTAGCGTTGAGCAGTTCTTC. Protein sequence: CASSQAGTSVEQFF.

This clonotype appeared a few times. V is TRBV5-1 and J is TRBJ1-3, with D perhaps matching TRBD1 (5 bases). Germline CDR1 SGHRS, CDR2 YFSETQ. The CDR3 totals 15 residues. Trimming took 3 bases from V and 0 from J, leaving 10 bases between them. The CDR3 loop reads CASSSQGSSGNTIYF. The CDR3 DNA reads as TGCGCCAGCAGCTCGCAGGGATCCTCTGGAAACACCATATATTTT. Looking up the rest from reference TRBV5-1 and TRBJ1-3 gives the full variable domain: KAGVTQTPRYLIKTRGQQVTLSCSPISGHRSVSWYQQTPGQGLQFLFEYFSETQRNKGNFPGRFSGRQFSNSRSEMNVSTLELGDSALYLCASSSQGSSGNTIYFGEGSWLTVV.

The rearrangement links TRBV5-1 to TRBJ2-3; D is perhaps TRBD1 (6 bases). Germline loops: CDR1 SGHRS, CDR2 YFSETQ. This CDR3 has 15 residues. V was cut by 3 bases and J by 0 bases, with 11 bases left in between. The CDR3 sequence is CASSWQGLSTDTQYF. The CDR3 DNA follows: TGCGCCAGCAGCTGGCAGGGGCTGAGCACAGATACGCAGTATTTT.

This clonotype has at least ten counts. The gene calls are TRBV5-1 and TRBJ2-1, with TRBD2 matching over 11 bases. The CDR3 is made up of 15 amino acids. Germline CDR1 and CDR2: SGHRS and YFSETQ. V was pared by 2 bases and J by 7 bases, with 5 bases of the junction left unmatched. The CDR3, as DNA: TGCGCCAGCAGCTTTACTAGCGGGAGTGTGAATGAGCAGTTCTTC. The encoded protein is CASSFTSGSVNEQFF.

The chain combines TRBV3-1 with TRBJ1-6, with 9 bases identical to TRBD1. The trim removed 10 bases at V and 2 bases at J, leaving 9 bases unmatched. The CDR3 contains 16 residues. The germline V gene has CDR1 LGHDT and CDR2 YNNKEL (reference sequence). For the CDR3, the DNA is TGTGCCACCTCAACAGGGGGCCGCACCTATAATTCACCCCTCCACTTT. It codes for CATSTGGRTYNSPLHF.

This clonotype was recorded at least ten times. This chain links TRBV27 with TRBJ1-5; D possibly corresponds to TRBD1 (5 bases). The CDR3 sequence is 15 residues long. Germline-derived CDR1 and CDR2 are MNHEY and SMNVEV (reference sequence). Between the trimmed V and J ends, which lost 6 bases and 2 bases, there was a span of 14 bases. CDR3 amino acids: CASRSRDLGNQPQHF. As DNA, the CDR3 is TGTGCCAGCAGAAGCAGGGACCTAGGCAATCAGCCCCAGCATTTT.

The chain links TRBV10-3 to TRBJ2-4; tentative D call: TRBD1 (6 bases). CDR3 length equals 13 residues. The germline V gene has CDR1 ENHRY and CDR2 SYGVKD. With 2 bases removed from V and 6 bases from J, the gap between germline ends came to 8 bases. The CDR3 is CAISEGQTNIQYF. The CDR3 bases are TGTGCCATCAGTGAGGGACAGACAAACATTCAGTACTTC.

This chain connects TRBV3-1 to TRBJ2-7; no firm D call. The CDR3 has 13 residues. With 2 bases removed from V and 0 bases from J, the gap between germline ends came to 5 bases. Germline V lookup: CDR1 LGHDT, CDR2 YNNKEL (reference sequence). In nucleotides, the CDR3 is TGTGCCAGCAGCCAATCCTTCTCCTACGAGCAGTACTTC. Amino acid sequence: CASSQSFSYEQYF.